This TCR beta chain was captured by sequencing in a study of pediatric ulcerative colitis. Overall study results and limits: Compared with controls, ulcerative colitis showed greater blood-rectum clone sharing. Rectal repertoires separated controls, mild-moderate and acute severe colitis. No controls had the two rectal clonotypes shared by ulcerative colitis patients.

During colonoscopy, one to two rectal pinch biopsies were collected. Before the diagnostic colonoscopy, ulcerative colitis patients were free of immunosuppressive medication. Points on this clone: Its target is not known.

The CDR3 consists of 13 residues. The V gene lost 3 bases and the J gene lost 1 base, with 6 bases spanning the gap. CDR1 is MDHEN, CDR2 SYDVKM, per germline. Clones were read by immunoSEQ multiplex PCR, and TCRdb kept only the in-frame ones, dropping some. The sample carries more than 15,000 clones, 74% recorded once. The V gene is TRBV28, the J gene TRBJ1-1; D ambiguous. The sequence was collected from a girl under 18 with moderate ulcerative colitis. Sequencing input: gut tissue. The CDR3 DNA is TGTGCCAGCAGTTTCGGCGGGAACACTGAAGCTTTCTTT. Its protein product is CASSFGGNTEAFF.